The entry that follows covers one T cell receptor beta chain sequence. Its antigen is still unknown. Base qualities are not at hand, and no much larger clone is one base apart. The meaning of the sample's time point label: cells obtained before transplantation from donor or recipient. CD3+CD4+ and CD3+CD8+ populations were FACS-sorted from unstimulated pre-transplant donor and recipient cells taken from spleen or lymph nodes. The method behind the library was the immunoSEQ multiplex PCR assay. For most patients, genomic DNA was isolated with the Qiagen DNeasy Blood and Tissue Kit and shipped frozen to Adaptive Biotechnologies for TCR sequencing. For most patients, genomic DNA was subjected to high-throughput TCR-beta CDR3 sequencing by Adaptive Biotechnologies. Concerning the study's data processing: Adaptive's ImmunoSEQ software was the source of the TCR sequencing data for roughly 19 patients, while three other patients were processed with MiXCR and VDJtools. To correct CD4 versus CD8 sorting errors, any sequence found in both subsets at a frequency ratio below 5:1 was removed. Because the origin of CDR3 nucleotide sequences shared between donor and recipient could not be assigned, those sequences were removed. To be classed as alloreactive, a clone needed at least 2-fold expansion over unstimulated cells and a minimum CFSE-low frequency of 0.002% (template counts) or 0.001% (read counts). A clone was considered mappable if detected in the sequenced pre-transplant spleen, lymph node, or MLR CFSE-low populations of the donor or recipient. The cumulative frequency of alloreactive clones was calculated as a percentage of all sequences, weighted by copy number. Here the immuneACCESS table is served through TCRdb, limited to in-frame sequences with V and J called. Missing clones are a known gap in these copies; in checked studies unresolved V genes cover under half, and the rest lacks a known reason. V and J calls plus clone size are reproduced from that table; the DNA served to infer D and trimming. Recorded for this sample are more than 100,000 clones; 90% to 95% of them occurred a single time. Around 1.2% of the sample rests with the top ten.

This entry comes from a study of graft-versus-host responses after intestinal transplantation (dated by TCRdb to the early 2020s). Concerning the study at large: The transplants that recipients got were multivisceral, liver-intestinal, or isolated intestinal. Anti-thymocyte globulin induction was given to all recipients, followed by maintenance tacrolimus and steroids for approximately 3 years. After intestinal transplantation, graft-versus-host and host-versus-graft alloreactive T cell clones were followed in the graft, circulation and bone marrow using bulk TCR-beta CDR3 sequencing. Alloreactive clones were identified by sequencing pre-transplant mixed lymphocyte reaction products and comparing them with unstimulated pre-transplant donor and recipient T cells. The cohort enrolled 20 to 30 intestinal transplant recipients including one retransplant, and 3 patients lacking pretransplant specimens were excluded. A peak of at least 4% donor T cells among recipient peripheral blood mononuclear cells was the definition used for donor T cell macrochimerism. Samples from three later patients were sequenced in-house on an Illumina MiSeq with MiXCR processing rather than by the commercial service. Broad study findings and their caveats: Conclusions were limited by the relatively low number and heterogeneity of intestinal transplant patients. In patients with donor T cell macrochimerism, the allografts had high GvH to HvG T cell clonal ratios. GvH clones were detected in recipient bone marrow, and some appeared earlier in ileal mucosa or blood, consistent with an intestinal mucosal origin. Early after transplant, declines in HvG clones were associated with peak levels of circulating GvH clones.

CDR1 is given as MNHEY and CDR2 as SVGAGI, both from the germline V gene. The CDR3 contains 15 residues, cysteine and phenylalanine counted. Here the CDR3 DNA is all that survives: 45 bases in frame from base 1. V is pruned by 5 bases and J by 3 bases, leaving 3 bases of the junction without a gene match. The sequences come from unstimulated CD8+ T cells sorted from spleen or lymph node cells, collected before intestinal transplant. This sequence originates from a human donor who received an intestinal transplant. The chain is encoded by TRBV6-5 joined to TRBJ2-1; the central 11 bases match TRBD2. The DNA is as follows: TGTGCCAGCAGTCCACTAGCGGGGGTCTACAATGAGCAGTTCTTC. It specifies CASSPLAGVYNEQFF.